These 2 T cell receptor beta chains were sequenced from one sample in a study of shared clonotypes between healthy human individuals. Only in-frame clones appear in the TCRdb table, and some are missing; sequencing was by immunoSEQ multiplex PCR. The table includes under 750,000 clones, just under 75% detected once. The material sequenced was memory CD4+ T cells sorted from blood. Subset noted: CD45RA-negative fraction. The receptors derive from a woman in her twenties or thirties in good health.

The chain links TRBV2 to TRBJ2-7; 7 positions match TRBD1. CDR3 length: 13 residues. CDR1 and CDR2 (germline): SNHLY, FYNNEI. V was clipped by 6 bases and J by 6 bases; unmatched bases: 8. Here the CDR3 reads CASRGDSRTEQYF. DNA for the CDR3: TGTGCCAGCAGGGGGGACAGCCGGACCGAGCAGTACTTC.

This clone came up a few times. The chain combines TRBV28 with TRBJ1-2; 8 bases align to TRBD1. V was pared by 6 bases and J by 8 bases, with 14 bases of the junction left unmatched. The CDR3 has 15 amino acids. Germline assignment: CDR1 MDHEN and CDR2 SYDVKM. In DNA form, the CDR3 reads TGTGCCAGCAGGTTCCCAACGGACAGGGCGGGCGGCTACACCTTC. It specifies CASRFPTDRAGGYTF.